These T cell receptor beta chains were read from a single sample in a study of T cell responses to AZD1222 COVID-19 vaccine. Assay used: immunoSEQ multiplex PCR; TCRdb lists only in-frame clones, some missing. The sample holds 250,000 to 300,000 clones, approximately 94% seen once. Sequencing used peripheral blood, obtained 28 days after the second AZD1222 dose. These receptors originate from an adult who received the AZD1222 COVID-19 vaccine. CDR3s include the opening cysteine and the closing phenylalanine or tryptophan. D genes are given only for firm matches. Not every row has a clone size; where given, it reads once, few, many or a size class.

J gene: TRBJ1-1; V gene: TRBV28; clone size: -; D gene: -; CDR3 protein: CASSPTGVGHYTEAFF; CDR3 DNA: TGTGCCAGCAGTCCGACCGGTGTCGGGCATTACACTGAAGCTTTCTTT
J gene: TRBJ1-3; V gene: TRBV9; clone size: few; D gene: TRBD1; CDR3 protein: CASSRRTGQTSGSGNTIYF; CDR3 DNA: TGTGCCAGCAGCAGACGGACAGGCCAAACCTCAGGGTCCGGAAACACCATATATTTT
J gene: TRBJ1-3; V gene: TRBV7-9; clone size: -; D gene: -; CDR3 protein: CASSANSGNTIYF; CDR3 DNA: TGTGCCAGCAGCGCCAACTCTGGAAACACCATATATTTT
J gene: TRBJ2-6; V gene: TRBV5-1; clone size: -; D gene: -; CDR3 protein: CASSLASTLSSGANVLTF; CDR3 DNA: TGCGCCAGCAGCTTGGCTTCGACACTTAGCTCTGGGGCCAACGTCCTGACTTTC
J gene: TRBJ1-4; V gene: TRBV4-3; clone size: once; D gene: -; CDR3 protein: CASSFALQNEKLFF; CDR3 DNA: TGCGCCAGCAGCTTCGCCTTACAAAATGAAAAACTGTTTTTT
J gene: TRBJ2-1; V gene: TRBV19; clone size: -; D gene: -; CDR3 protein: CASSSREETGEQFF; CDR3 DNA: TGTGCCAGTAGTTCCCGGGAAGAGACCGGCGAGCAGTTCTTC
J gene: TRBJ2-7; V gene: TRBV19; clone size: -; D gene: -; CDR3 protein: CASSIAYFQAFTYEQYF; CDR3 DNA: TGTGCCAGTAGTATCGCTTACTTTCAGGCGTTTACCTACGAGCAGTACTTC
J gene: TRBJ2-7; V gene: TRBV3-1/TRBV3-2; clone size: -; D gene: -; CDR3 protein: CASMGGREQYF; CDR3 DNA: TGTGCCAGCATGGGGGGCCGCGAGCAGTACTTC
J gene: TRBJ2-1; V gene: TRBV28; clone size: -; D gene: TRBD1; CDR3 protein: CASRGARGRTPNYNEQFF; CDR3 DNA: TGTGCCAGCAGGGGGGCGAGGGGGCGCACACCAAACTACAATGAGCAGTTCTTC
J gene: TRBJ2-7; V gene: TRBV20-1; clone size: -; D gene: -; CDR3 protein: CSARDDSEQYF; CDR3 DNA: TGCAGTGCTAGAGATGACAGCGAGCAGTACTTC
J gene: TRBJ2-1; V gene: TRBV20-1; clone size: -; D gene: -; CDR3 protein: CSATHDNEQFF; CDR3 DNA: TGCAGTGCTACCCACGACAATGAGCAGTTCTTC
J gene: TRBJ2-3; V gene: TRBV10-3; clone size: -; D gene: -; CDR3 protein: CAIMGRSTDTQYF; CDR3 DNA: TGTGCCATCATGGGCAGGAGCACAGATACGCAGTATTTT
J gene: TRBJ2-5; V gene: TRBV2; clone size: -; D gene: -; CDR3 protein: CASSSERAETQYF; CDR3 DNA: TGTGCCAGCAGTTCCGAGCGGGCGGAGACCCAGTACTTC
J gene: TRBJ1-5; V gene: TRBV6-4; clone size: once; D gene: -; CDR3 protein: CASSDCWGRINQPQHF; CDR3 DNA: TGTGCCAGCAGTGACTGCTGGGGGCGCATCAATCAGCCCCAGCATTTT
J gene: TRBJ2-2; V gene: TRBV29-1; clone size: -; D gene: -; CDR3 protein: CSGLQGTLYTGELFF; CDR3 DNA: TGCAGCGGATTACAGGGTACCTTATACACCGGGGAGCTGTTTTTT
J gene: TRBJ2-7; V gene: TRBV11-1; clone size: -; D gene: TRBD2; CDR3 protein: CASSSTWTSAHYEQYF; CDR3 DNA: TGTGCCAGCAGCTCGACGTGGACTAGCGCACACTACGAGCAGTACTTC
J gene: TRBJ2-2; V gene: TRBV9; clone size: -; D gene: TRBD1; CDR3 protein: CASSVRGTGVTGELFF; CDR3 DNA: TGTGCCAGCAGCGTACGGGGGACAGGGGTGACCGGGGAGCTGTTTTTT
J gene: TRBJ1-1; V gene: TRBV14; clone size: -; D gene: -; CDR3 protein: CASSQRRSYMNTEAFF; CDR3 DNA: TGTGCCAGCAGCCAAAGAAGGTCCTACATGAACACTGAAGCTTTCTTT
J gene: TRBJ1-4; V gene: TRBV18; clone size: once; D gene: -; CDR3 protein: CASSLGENEKLFF; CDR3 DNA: TGTGCCAGCTCCCTGGGAGAGAATGAAAAACTGTTTTTT
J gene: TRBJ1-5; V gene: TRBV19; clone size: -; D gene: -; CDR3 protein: CASSIVQGGNQPQHF; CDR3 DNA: TGTGCCAGTAGTATCGTTCAGGGCGGCAATCAGCCCCAGCATTTT
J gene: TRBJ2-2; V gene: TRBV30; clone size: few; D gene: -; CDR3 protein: CAWSVHGNTGELFF; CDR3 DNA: TGTGCCTGGAGTGTGCACGGGAACACCGGGGAGCTGTTTTTT
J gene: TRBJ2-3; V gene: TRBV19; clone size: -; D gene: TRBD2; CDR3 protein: CASSIISGGPQYF; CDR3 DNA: TGTGCCAGTAGTATAATCTCGGGAGGGCCGCAGTATTTT
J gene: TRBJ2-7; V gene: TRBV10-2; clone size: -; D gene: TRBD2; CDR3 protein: CASKRSWGGNEQYF; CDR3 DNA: TGCGCCAGCAAACGTTCTTGGGGGGGTAACGAGCAGTACTTC
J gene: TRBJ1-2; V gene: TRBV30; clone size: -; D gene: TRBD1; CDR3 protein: CAWRKQGNYGYTF; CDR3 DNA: TGTGCCTGGAGGAAACAGGGGAACTATGGCTACACCTTC
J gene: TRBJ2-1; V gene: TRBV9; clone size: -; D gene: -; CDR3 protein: CASSVQDRSSYNEQFF; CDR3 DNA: TGTGCCAGCAGCGTTCAAGACCGAAGCTCCTACAATGAGCAGTTCTTC
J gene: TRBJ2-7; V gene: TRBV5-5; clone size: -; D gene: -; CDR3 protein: CASSTPQGSEQYF; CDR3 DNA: TGTGCCAGCAGTACCCCCCAGGGTTCCGAGCAGTACTTC
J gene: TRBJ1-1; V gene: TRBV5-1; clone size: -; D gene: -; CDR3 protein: CASSLAGTPVSEAFF; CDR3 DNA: TGCGCCAGCAGCTTGGCCGGGACTCCCGTATCTGAAGCTTTCTTT
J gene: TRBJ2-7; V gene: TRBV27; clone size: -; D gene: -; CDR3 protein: CASSPGVINEQYF; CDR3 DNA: TGTGCCAGTTCCCCCGGGGTTATCAACGAGCAGTACTTC
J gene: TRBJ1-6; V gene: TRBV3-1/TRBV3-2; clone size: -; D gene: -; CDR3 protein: CASSQGGYNSPLHF; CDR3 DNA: TGTGCCAGCAGCCAAGGGGGGTATAATTCACCCCTCCACTTT
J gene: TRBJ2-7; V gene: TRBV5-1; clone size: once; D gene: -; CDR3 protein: CASSLAGLADSSYEQYF; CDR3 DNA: TGCGCCAGCAGCTTGGCCGGGCTAGCGGACAGCTCCTACGAGCAGTACTTC
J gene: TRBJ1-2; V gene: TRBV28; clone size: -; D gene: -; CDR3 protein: CASGEAMGGYTF; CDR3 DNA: TGTGCCAGCGGGGAAGCTATGGGTGGCTACACCTTC
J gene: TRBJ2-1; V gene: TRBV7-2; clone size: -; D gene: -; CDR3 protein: CASSPDSAYNEQFF; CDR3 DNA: TGTGCCAGCAGCCCGGACTCCGCCTACAATGAGCAGTTCTTC
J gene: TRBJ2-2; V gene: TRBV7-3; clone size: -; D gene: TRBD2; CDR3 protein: CASSPNAGTSGTGELFF; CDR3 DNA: TGTGCCAGCAGCCCCAATGCCGGGACTAGCGGCACCGGGGAGCTGTTTTTT
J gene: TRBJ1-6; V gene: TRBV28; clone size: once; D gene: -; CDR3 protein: CASRLPGRDTAPLHF; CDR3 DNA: TGTGCCAGCAGGCTGCCTGGGAGGGACACAGCACCCCTCCACTTT
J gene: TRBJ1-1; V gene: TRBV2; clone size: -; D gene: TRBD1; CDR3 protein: CASSGTGITEAFF; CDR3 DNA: TGTGCCAGCAGCGGGACAGGGATCACTGAAGCTTTCTTT
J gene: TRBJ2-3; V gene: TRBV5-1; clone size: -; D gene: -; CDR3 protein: CASSVEGGDTQYF; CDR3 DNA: TGCGCCAGCAGCGTGGAAGGAGGGGATACGCAGTATTTT
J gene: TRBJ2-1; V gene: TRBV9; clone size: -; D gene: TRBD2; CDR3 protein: CASSPRTSRSPANEQFF; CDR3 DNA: TGTGCCAGCAGCCCAAGGACTAGCCGGAGCCCGGCAAATGAGCAGTTCTTC